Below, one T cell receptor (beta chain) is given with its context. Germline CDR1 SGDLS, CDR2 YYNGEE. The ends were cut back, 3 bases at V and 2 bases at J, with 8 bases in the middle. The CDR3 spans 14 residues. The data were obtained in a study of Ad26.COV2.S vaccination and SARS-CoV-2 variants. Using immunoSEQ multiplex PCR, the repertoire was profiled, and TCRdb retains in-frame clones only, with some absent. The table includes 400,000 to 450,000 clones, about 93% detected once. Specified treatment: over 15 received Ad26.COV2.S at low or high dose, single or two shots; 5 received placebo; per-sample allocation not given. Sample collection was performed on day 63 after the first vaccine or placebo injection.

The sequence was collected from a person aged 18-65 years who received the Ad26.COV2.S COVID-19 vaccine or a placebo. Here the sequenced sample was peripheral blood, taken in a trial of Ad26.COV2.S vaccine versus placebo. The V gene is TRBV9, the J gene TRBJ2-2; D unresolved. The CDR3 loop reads CASSGPGNTGELFF. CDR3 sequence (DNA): TGTGCCAGCAGCGGTCCGGGTAACACCGGGGAGCTGTTTTTT.